Sequencing of this T cell receptor beta chain was carried out in a study of Graves' ophthalmopathy and Graves' hyperthyroidism. Whole-study context: Cases classed as stable hyperthyroidism had no ophthalmopathy within 18 months of follow-up. Overall study results and limits: Blood shared most expanded thyroid clonotypes above 0.001 frequency. Ophthalmopathy progression cases were predicted by the model with approximately 70% sensitivity and 72.22% specificity.

The authors amplified TCR beta CDR3 regions from RNA transcripts. HTBI-primed RT-PCR formed the first round, and a multiplex PCR formed the second. TCRdb called the multiplex PCR reads again in MiXCR, with one record for every CDR3 protein. The sample consists of roughly 600,000 distinct CDR3 sequences, about two fifths of them appearing once. CDR1 LNHNV and CDR2 YYDKDF come from the germline V gene (reference sequence). V lost 8 bases, J lost 7 bases, and 3 bases lay in between. CDR3 length: 9 amino acids. This clonotype was found once. Its antigen is unidentified. The hyperthyroidism patients, aged 18 to 65, had been newly diagnosed, with under 2 months' duration.

The receptor's source is an adult man with Graves' hyperthyroidism. V and J are TRBV15 and TRBJ1-5; no definite D call. The specimen was peripheral blood or thyroid tissue (not recorded which). In nucleotides, the CDR3 is TGTGCCACCGGACAGCCCCAGCATTTT. Translation gives CATGQPQHF.